The present TCR beta chain was sequenced within a study of T cell repertoires in ileal Crohn's disease. Generated by immunoSEQ multiplex PCR, the TCRdb table keeps only in-frame clones and is missing some. Here the sample spans roughly 14,000 clones, around three quarters being singletons. Note on this clone: Its antigen remains unknown.

Notes on the study in general: Compared with non-smokers, active smokers at surgery showed more clonal expansions.

The sequence came from an adult with Crohn's disease. The sample was ileal tissue.

In DNA, the CDR3 is TGTGCCAGCAGTGAAGCGCTTGGCAGGGAAGAGACCCAGTACTTC. Translated: CASSEALGREETQYF. V is TRBV2 and J is TRBJ2-5; D may be TRBD1 (5 bases). The V gene lost 0 bases and the J gene lost 3 bases, with 11 bases spanning the gap. This CDR3 region has 15 residues. From germline, CDR1 is SNHLY and CDR2 FYNNEI.